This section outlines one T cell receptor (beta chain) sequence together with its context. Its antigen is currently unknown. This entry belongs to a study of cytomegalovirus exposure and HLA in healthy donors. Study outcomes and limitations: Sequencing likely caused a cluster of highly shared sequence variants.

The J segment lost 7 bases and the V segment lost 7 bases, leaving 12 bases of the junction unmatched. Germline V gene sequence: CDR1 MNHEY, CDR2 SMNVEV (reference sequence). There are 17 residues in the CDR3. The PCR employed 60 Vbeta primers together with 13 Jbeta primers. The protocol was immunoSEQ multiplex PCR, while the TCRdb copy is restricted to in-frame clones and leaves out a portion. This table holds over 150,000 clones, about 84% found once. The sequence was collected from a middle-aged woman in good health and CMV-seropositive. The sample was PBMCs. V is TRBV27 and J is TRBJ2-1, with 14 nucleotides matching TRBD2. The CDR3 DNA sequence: TGTGCCAGCAAAGGCGGGACTAGCGGGAGAGAACGAAATGAGCAGTTCTTC. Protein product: CASKGGTSGRERNEQFF.